Below are 11 T cell receptor beta chains sequenced from a single sample in a study of beta chain features in type 1 diabetes. The authors reverse transcribed all of the isolated RNA, so sequencing captured expressed TCRB transcripts. Clones were read by immunoSEQ multiplex PCR, and TCRdb kept only the in-frame ones, dropping some. The sample lists about 700,000 clones, 13% seen once, with 0.022% in the top ten. No antigen is known for these receptors. Study results and limitations: TCRB CDR3s were moderately but significantly shorter in Type 1 diabetes patients in all four CD4+ subsets.

The specimen was naive CD4+ T cells from blood. Receptors were obtained from a young man with type 1 diabetes.

This chain connects TRBV21-1 to TRBJ1-1. TRBV21-1 is given as a pseudogene. This CDR3 comprises 14 residues. CDR3 in DNA: TGTGCCAGCAGCAAAGAGTATTTGAACACTGAAGCTTTCTTT. Translated: CASSKEYLNTEAFF.

V usage is TRBV10-3 and J usage is TRBJ2-1, with 10 bases identical to TRBD2. The CDR3 is made up of 15 amino acids. V dropped 3 bases and J dropped 7; count of bases not matched to a gene: 6. Germline V gives CDR1 ENHRY, CDR2 SYGVKD. The CDR3: CAISDGTSGVNEQFF. The CDR3 nucleotides are TGTGCCATCAGTGATGGTACTAGCGGGGTGAATGAGCAGTTCTTC.

Turning to this clone: Other DNA sequences in the same sample also yield this CDR3. The chain is built from TRBV2 and TRBJ1-2, with D tentatively TRBD1 (5 bases). There are 14 residues in the CDR3. Trimming pared 2 bases from V and 0 bases from J, leaving 7 bases between. Germline V lookup: CDR1 SNHLY, CDR2 FYNNEI. This CDR3 reads CASSEQGANYGYTF. CDR3 in DNA: TGTGCCAGCAGTGAACAGGGTGCTAACTATGGCTACACCTTC.

The table lists this clone with a few counts. This chain connects TRBV27 to TRBJ2-1; possible D gene TRBD1, 5 bases. CDR3 length equals 13 residues. The V and J ends lost 2 bases and 6 bases respectively, with 8 bases between them. CDR1 is MNHEY, CDR2 SMNVEV, per germline (reference sequence). The CDR3 DNA reads TGTGCCAGCAGTTTACAGGGTGGCAATGAGCAGTTCTTC. Protein product: CASSLQGGNEQFF.

In this sample, this clone turned up a few times. Other DNA sequences in this specimen translate into the identical CDR3. The rearrangement links TRBV20-1 to TRBJ2-7; D call uncertain. Trimming removed 5 bases at V and 0 bases at J, with 5 bases between. The CDR3 length is 11 residues. Per germline, CDR1 DFQATT and CDR2 SNEGSKA (reference sequence). The CDR3 region is CSAQNSYEQYF. In DNA, the CDR3 is TGCAGTGCTCAGAACTCCTACGAGCAGTACTTC.

J is TRBJ1-5 and V is TRBV28, with TRBD1 as a possible D gene (5 bases). Trimming took off 1 base at V and 15 bases at J, with 13 bases between the two ends. Germline CDR1 and CDR2: MDHEN and SYDVKM. The CDR3 extends over 12 amino acids. CDR3 amino acids: CASSLLFQGWHF. The CDR3 region has the DNA TGTGCCAGCAGTTTATTGTTCCAGGGTTGGCATTTT.

The chain couples TRBV5-5 to TRBJ2-6; TRBD1 aligns across 7 bases. The CDR3 has 15 amino acids. CDR1 is SGHKS and CDR2 is YYEKEE in the germline V gene (reference sequence). The V and J ends lost 6 bases and 1 base, in that order; junction bases with no gene match: 4. CDR3 in amino acids: CASTIRGSGANVLTF. The CDR3 DNA reads TGTGCCAGCACCATCAGGGGGTCTGGGGCCAACGTCCTGACTTTC.

The genes are TRBV6-5 and TRBJ1-2; 7 bases match TRBD1. The germline V gene encodes CDR1 MNHEY and CDR2 SVGAGI. There are 14 residues in the CDR3. With V trimmed by 2 bases and J by 3 bases, 3 bases remained unmatched. This CDR3 reads CASSYGGGDYGYTF. In DNA form, the CDR3 reads TGTGCCAGCAGTTACGGAGGGGGCGACTATGGCTACACCTTC.

This clone was detected a few times. The chain carries TRBV6-1 and TRBJ1-1, with D perhaps matching TRBD1 (6 bases). V was pared by 7 bases and J by 1 base, with 10 bases between. CDR1 and CDR2 from the germline V gene are MNHNS and SASEGT. The CDR3 sequence is 13 residues long. CDR3 coding DNA: TGTGCCAGCAACCGACAGGCGAACACTGAAGCTTTCTTT. This sequence encodes CASNRQANTEAFF.

This clone was found a few times. This chain connects TRBV2 to TRBJ2-7; 8 nucleotides align to TRBD1. After removal of 6 bases from V and 3 bases from J, the junction contained 10 bases not matched to a gene. The length of the CDR3 is 15 residues. Germline CDR1 is SNHLY and CDR2 is FYNNEI. The DNA of the CDR3 is TGTGCCAGCAGCCGAGGACAGGGATCTTACTACGAGCAGTACTTC. Protein sequence: CASSRGQGSYYEQYF.

Only a few counts were recorded for this clone. The chain couples TRBV9 to TRBJ2-5; 10 nucleotides match TRBD2. The junction had 6 bases not matched to a gene; V was cut back by 2 bases and J by 2 bases. Germline CDR1 SGDLS, CDR2 YYNGEE. The CDR3 totals 16 residues. CDR3 sequence (DNA): TGTGCCAGCAGCGTTGGACTAGCGGAACATCAAGAGACCCAGTACTTC. This translates into CASSVGLAEHQETQYF.